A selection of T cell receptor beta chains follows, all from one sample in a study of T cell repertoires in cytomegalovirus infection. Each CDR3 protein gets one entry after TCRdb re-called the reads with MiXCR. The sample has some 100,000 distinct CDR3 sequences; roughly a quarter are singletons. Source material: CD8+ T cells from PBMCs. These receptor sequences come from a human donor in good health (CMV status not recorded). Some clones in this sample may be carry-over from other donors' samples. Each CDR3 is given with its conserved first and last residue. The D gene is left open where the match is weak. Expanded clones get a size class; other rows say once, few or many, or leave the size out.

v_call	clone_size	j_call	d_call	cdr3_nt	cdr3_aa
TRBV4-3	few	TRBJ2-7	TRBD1	TGCGCCAGCAGCCAAGACAGAACAGGGGGTTGGGAGCAGTACTTC	CASSQDRTGGWEQYF
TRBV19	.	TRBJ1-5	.	TGTGCCAGTAGTCTTCGTATCGATCAGCCCCAGCATTTT	CASSLRIDQPQHF
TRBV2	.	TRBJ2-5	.	TGTGCCAGCAGTGAGGAACGTCCCCAAGAGACCCAGTACTTC	CASSEERPQETQYF
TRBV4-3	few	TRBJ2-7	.	TGCGCCAGCAGCCCCCACGCGAGAGGGGCCGAGCACGAGCAGTACTTC	CASSPHARGAEHEQYF
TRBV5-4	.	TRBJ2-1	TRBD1	TGTGCCAGCAGCTTGGAGGGACAGGCAGAGCAGTTCTTC	CASSLEGQAEQFF
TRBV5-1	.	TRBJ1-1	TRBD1	TGCGCCAGCAGCTCAATTCAGGGGGCGGACACTGAAGCTTTCTTT	CASSSIQGADTEAFF
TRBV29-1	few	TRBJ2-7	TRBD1	TGCAGCGTTGAGCTCGGGACAGGGAGCTCCTACGAGCAGTACTTC	CSVELGTGSSYEQYF
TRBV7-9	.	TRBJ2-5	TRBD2	TGTGCCAGCAGCTTAGCGGGACTAGCGTTGGAGAGGAAAGAGACCCAGTACTTC	CASSLAGLALERKETQYF
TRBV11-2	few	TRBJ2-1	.	TGTGCCAGCAGCCCAACCGGCAGGAACCTGTACAATGAGCAGTTCTTC	CASSPTGRNLYNEQFF
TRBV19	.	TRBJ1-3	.	TGTGCCAGTAAGAAGGTAGAGGGCTGGAACTCTGGAAACACCATATATTTT	CASKKVEGWNSGNTIYF
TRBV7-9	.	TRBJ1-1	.	TGTGCCAGCAGCCCGCCCCCAGGGTACACTGAAGCTTTCTTT	CASSPPPGYTEAFF
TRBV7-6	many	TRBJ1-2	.	TGTGCCAGCAGCTTAATGGGGGAAGACGACTATGGCTACACCTTC	CASSLMGEDDYGYTF
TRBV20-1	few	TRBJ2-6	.	TGCAGTGCTAGACCCCAATCTGGGGCCAACGTCCTGACTTTC	CSARPQSGANVLTF
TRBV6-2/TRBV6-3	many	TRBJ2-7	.	TGTGCCAGCAGTTACTACGGACCGAGGACCTACGAGCAGTACTTC	CASSYYGPRTYEQYF
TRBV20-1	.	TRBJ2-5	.	TGCAGTGCTAGAGGTAGAGGGAGCGAGACCCAGTACTTC	CSARGRGSETQYF
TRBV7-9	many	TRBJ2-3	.	TGTGCCAGCAGCTTATCCGCAGATACGCAGTATTTT	CASSLSADTQYF
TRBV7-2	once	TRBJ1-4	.	TGTGCCAGCAGCTTTGACAGGAGTAGTAAAAAACTGTTTTTT	CASSFDRSSKKLFF
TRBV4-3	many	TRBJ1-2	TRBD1	TGCGCCAGCAGCCAAAGACGGGACAGTGTCAACTTCTATGGCTACACCTTC	CASSQRRDSVNFYGYTF